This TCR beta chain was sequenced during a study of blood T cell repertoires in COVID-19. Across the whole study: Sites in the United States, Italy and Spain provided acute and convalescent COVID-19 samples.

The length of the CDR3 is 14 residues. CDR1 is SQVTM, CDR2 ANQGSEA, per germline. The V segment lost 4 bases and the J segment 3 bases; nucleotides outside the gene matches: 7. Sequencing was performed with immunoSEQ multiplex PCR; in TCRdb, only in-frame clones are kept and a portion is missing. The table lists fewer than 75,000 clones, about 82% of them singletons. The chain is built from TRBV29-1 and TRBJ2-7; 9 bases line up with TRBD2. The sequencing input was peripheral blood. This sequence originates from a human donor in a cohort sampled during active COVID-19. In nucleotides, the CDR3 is TGCAGCGTTGCTGGGCGGGGGGGCATCTACGAGCAGTACTTC. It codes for CSVAGRGGIYEQYF.